One sample yielded the 9 T cell receptor beta chains listed below, sequenced in a study of cytomegalovirus exposure and HLA in healthy donors (dated 2017 in TCRdb). Library construction relied on the immunoSEQ multiplex PCR assay. Sourced from immuneACCESS, this table was stored by TCRdb with only in-frame sequences that have V and J called. A share of the clones is absent; for the studies checked, an unresolved V gene accounts for under half, and the remainder has no known explanation. Across this sample there are a few hundred thousand clones, with roughly 90% seen only once. Around 0.8% of the sample is held by the ten biggest clonotypes. The sequenced sample consisted of PBMCs. The receptors originated from a woman between 18 and 29 years old in good health and CMV-seronegative.

The CDR3 loop is CASSAPGQVLSEQYF. Here the CDR3 DNA reads TGTGCCAGCAGCGCCCCGGGACAGGTTCTGAGCGAGCAGTACTTC. The J gene is TRBJ2-7, the V gene TRBV28; 8 bases are shared with TRBD1. The CDR3 totals 15 residues. Germline V gene lookup returns CDR1 MDHEN and CDR2 SYDVKM. Trimming at V came to 6 bases and at J to 6 bases, leaving 13 bases not matched to a gene.

The chain employs TRBV7-2 and TRBJ2-1, with D tentatively TRBD1 (8 bases). Germline V CDR1 and CDR2: SGHTA, FQGNSA. This CDR3 is 17 amino acids long. The V and J ends lost 0 bases and 8 bases respectively, with 20 bases between them. The CDR3 nucleotides read TGTGCCAGCAGCTTAGCGACGGACAGGGCAGGGAGGGATGAGCAGTTCTTC. Protein: CASSLATDRAGRDEQFF.

The genes are TRBV7-9 and TRBJ1-4; D perhaps matches TRBD1 (6 bases). In germline, CDR1 is SEHNR, CDR2 FQNEAQ (reference sequence). The germline V and J ends were trimmed by 5 bases and 0 bases, with 10 bases remaining between them. The CDR3 has 15 residues. The CDR3 coding sequence is TGTGCCAGCAGCCGACAGGCCGCAACTAATGAAAAACTGTTTTTT. As protein: CASSRQAATNEKLFF.

V and J are TRBV4-1 and TRBJ2-5; TRBD1 matches at 8 bases. The CDR3 totals 15 residues. CDR1 is MGHRA, CDR2 YSYEKL, per germline. With 2 bases clipped from V and 4 bases from J, the junction kept 6 bases outside the gene matches. CDR3 sequence reads: CASSQMTGEAETQYF. In DNA form, the CDR3 reads TGCGCCAGCAGCCAAATGACAGGGGAGGCAGAGACCCAGTACTTC.

DNA of the CDR3: TGTGCCAGCAGCGGACACCAGGGGGCTTATGGCTACACCTTC. It is translated as CASSGHQGAYGYTF. The rearrangement joins TRBV9 to TRBJ1-2; 8 bases align to TRBD1. The length of the CDR3 is 14 residues. Germline-derived CDR1 and CDR2 are SGDLS and YYNGEE. V lost 3 bases and J lost 5; bases outside the gene matches: 6.

The DNA for the CDR3 is TGTGCCAGTAGTTCGCCAGACAGACGATATGGCTACACCTTC. It specifies CASSSPDRRYGYTF. The V gene is TRBV19, the J gene TRBJ1-2, with D perhaps matching TRBD1 (5 bases). Trimming cost V 5 bases and J 5 bases, with 15 bases left between them. The germline V gene encodes CDR1 LNHDA and CDR2 SQIVND (reference sequence). The CDR3 sequence is 14 residues long.

The chain employs TRBV4-3 and TRBJ2-4; 9 bases fit TRBD2. From germline, CDR1 is LGHNA and CDR2 YSLEER. The CDR3 totals 19 residues. With V trimmed by 0 bases and J by 7 bases, 16 bases remained unmatched. CDR3 DNA sequence: TGCGCCAGCAGCCAAGAGAAGCCTAGCGGGGTGGGCAGGTGGAACATTCAGTACTTC. This sequence encodes CASSQEKPSGVGRWNIQYF.

This clone occurred once. The DNA of the CDR3 is TGTGCCACTTCCCGGTCTAGCACAGATACGCAGTATTTT. Amino acid sequence: CATSRSSTDTQYF. The chain is built from TRBV2 and TRBJ2-3; D is undetermined. The CDR3 length is 13 residues. Trimming shortened V by 10 bases and J by 0 bases, and 11 bases separated the two germline ends. CDR1 and CDR2 (germline): SNHLY, FYNNEI.

The chain employs TRBV6-5 and TRBJ1-2; D is undetermined. Between the trimmed V and J ends, which lost 0 bases and 3 bases, there was a span of 11 bases. Germline CDR1 and CDR2: MNHEY and SVGAGI. This CDR3 comprises 15 residues. CDR3 residues: CASSYSTGSHYGYTF. CDR3 in DNA: TGTGCCAGCAGTTACTCGACGGGGTCCCACTATGGCTACACCTTC.